A selection of T cell receptor beta chains follows, all from one sample in a study of blood T cells in healthy people across ages. TCRdb processed the 5' RACE reads anew with MiXCR; each CDR3 protein has one entry. The sample consists of about 1.5 million distinct CDR3 sequences, under 55% of them appearing once. Sequencing input: blood. The origin of the receptors is a woman aged 18-29 years in good health. Both conserved end residues are part of each CDR3. A D gene is named only where the DNA matches it firmly. Only some rows state a clone size, as once, few, many or a class for expanded clones.

few,-,TRBV20-1,TRBJ1-2,TGCAGTGCTAACCTAGTAACACGGGCTACTGGCTACACCTTC,CSANLVTRATGYTF
once,-,TRBV28,TRBJ2-7,TGTGCCAGCAGTTTAGTCTCCTCCTTTTACGAGCAGTACTTC,CASSLVSSFYEQYF
-,-,TRBV20-1,TRBJ2-7,TGCAGTGCTAGAGATGTCGGCGGAAACTACGAGCAGTACTTC,CSARDVGGNYEQYF
-,TRBD1,TRBV11-2,TRBJ2-5,TGTGCCAGCAGCTTAGGGACAGGGTACGAACAAGAGACCCAGTACTTC,CASSLGTGYEQETQYF
-,-,TRBV14,TRBJ2-5,TGTGCCAGCAGCCAAGACGTAGGACAGCCGGCGTTATTGTACTTC,CASSQDVGQPALLYF
-,-,TRBV10-3,TRBJ1-2,TGTGCCATCAGTGAGGAAAGCAGGGAATACTATGGCTACACCTTC,CAISEESREYYGYTF
-,-,TRBV7-8,TRBJ1-5,TGTGCCAGCAGCGACACTAGGGGCCAGCCCCAGCATTTT,CASSDTRGQPQHF
-,-,TRBV12-3/TRBV12-4,TRBJ2-3,TGTCCCAGCAGTTTAACAGGACTCAGCACAGATACGCAGTATTTT,CPSSLTGLSTDTQYF
-,TRBD1,TRBV11-2,TRBJ2-3,TGTGCCAGCAGCCACAGGGGGCTCCGCACAGATACGCAGTATTTT,CASSHRGLRTDTQYF
few,TRBD1,TRBV11-3,TRBJ2-3,TGTGCCAGCAGCCCGACAGGGGGCATGACAGATACGCAGTATTTT,CASSPTGGMTDTQYF
-,-,TRBV4-1,TRBJ2-7,TGCGCCGGCAGCCAAAGGGCACTAGCCTCCGATGAGCAGTACTTC,CAGSQRALASDEQYF
few,TRBD2,TRBV7-2,TRBJ2-7,TGTGCCAGCAGCCCAAGATGGACTAGCGGGACAAACTACGAGCAGTACTTC,CASSPRWTSGTNYEQYF
-,-,TRBV7-6,TRBJ1-1,TGTGCCAGCAGCCTACACCCGGGGCAGGGAGGAAACACTGAAGCTTTCTTT,CASSLHPGQGGNTEAFF
-,TRBD1,TRBV25-1,TRBJ2-3,TGTGCCAGCAGTGTGGGACAGGGCCACACAGATACGCAGTATTTT,CASSVGQGHTDTQYF
few,TRBD1,TRBV6-5,TRBJ2-3,TGTGCCAGCAGTTACACTCCGACAGGGGCGGATACGCAGTATTTT,CASSYTPTGADTQYF
once,-,TRBV5-1,TRBJ2-7,TGCGCCAGCAGCCTAAACCCGCAGGGTCTAACCTACAATGAGCAGTACTTC,CASSLNPQGLTYNEQYF
-,-,TRBV9,TRBJ2-7,TGTGCCAGCAGCGTAGGAGCGGGCGACGAGCAGTACTTC,CASSVGAGDEQYF
-,-,TRBV5-1,TRBJ1-2,TGCGCCAGCAGCTTGGCCGGAAGGACTGCGCCGTTAGATGGCTACACCTTC,CASSLAGRTAPLDGYTF